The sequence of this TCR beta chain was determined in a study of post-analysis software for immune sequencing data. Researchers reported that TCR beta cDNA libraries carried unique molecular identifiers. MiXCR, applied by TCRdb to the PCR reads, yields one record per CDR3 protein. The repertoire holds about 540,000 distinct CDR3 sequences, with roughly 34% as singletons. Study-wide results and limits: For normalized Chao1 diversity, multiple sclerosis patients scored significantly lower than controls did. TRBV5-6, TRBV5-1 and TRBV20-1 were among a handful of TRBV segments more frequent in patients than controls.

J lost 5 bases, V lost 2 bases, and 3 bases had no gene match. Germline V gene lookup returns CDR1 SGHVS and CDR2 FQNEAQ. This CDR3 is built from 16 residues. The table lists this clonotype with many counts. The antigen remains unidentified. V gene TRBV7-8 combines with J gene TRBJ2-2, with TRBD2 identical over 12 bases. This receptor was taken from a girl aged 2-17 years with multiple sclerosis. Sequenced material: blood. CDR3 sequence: CASSLWGLAGTGELFF. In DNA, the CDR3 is TGTGCCAGCAGCTTATGGGGACTAGCGGGTACCGGGGAGCTGTTTTTT.